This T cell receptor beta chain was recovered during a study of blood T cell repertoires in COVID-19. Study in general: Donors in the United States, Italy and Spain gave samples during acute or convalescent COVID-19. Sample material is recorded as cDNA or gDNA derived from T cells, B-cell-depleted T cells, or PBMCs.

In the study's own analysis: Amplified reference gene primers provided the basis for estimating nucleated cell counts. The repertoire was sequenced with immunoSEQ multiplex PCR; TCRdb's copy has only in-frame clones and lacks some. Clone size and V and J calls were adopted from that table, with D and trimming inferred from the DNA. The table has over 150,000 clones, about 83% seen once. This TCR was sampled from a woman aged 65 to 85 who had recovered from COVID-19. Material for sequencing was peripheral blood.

Here the CDR3 reads CASSPYPAGENGNYGYTF. The CDR3 nucleotides read TGTGCCAGCTCACCTTACCCGGCAGGGGAGAACGGAAACTATGGCTACACCTTC. This chain connects TRBV18 to TRBJ1-2; D might be TRBD1 (6 bases). CDR1 KGHSH and CDR2 LQKENI come from the germline V gene. V lost 3 bases to trimming and J lost 2 bases, with 22 bases between them. CDR3 length equals 18 residues.